This entry features one T cell receptor beta chain sequence. Its antigen is not identified. The data derive from a study of a mutant IDH1 vaccine in newly diagnosed glioma. On the study more broadly: With temozolomide cycles, or 4-6 weeks after radiotherapy alone, vaccination was started. There were approximately 62% males and around 38% females among treated patients, whose mean age was about 41 years. Prior therapy was radiotherapy, temozolomide, or both; most received both. Overall study results and limits: Patients showed vaccine-induced immune responses at a rate of 80% to 95%.

Stated time point: week 11, during vaccination. In every dose of vaccine, 300 ug of mutant IDH1 20-mer peptide was given alongside topical imiquimod. Germline V CDR1 and CDR2: SGHDN, FVKESK. The CDR3 runs 16 residues. V was cut by 2 bases and J by 1 base, with 12 bases left in between. Clones were read by immunoSEQ multiplex PCR, and TCRdb kept only the in-frame ones, dropping some. This table holds 120,000 or so clones, about 80% found once. The TCR comes from a man in his forties or fifties with glioma. This specimen was PBMCs, taken from a glioma patient whose treatment included an IDH1 peptide vaccine. V is TRBV14 and J is TRBJ2-1; TRBD2 might be the D (7 bases). The CDR3 reads CASSQLRGGSYNEQFF. Here the CDR3 DNA reads TGTGCCAGCAGCCAACTTAGGGGGGGGTCCTACAATGAGCAGTTCTTC.